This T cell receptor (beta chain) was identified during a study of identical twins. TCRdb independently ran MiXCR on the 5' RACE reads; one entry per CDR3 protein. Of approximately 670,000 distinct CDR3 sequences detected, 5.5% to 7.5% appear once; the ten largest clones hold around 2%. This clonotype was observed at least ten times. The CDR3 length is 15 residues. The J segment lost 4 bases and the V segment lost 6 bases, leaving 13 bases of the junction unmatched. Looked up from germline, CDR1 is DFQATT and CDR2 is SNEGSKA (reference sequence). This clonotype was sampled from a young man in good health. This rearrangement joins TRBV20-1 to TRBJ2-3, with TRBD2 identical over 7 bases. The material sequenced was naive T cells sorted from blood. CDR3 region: CSARPGLVEPDTQYF. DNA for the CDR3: TGCAGTGCCAGGCCCGGACTAGTAGAACCAGATACGCAGTATTTT.